This TCR beta chain originates from a study of OX40 agonist ivuxolimab in advanced cancers. Per the germline V gene, CDR1 is SGHDN and CDR2 is FVKESK. The CDR3 contains 15 residues. The junction had 8 bases not matched to a gene; V was cut back by 3 bases and J by 4 bases. Sequencing used immunoSEQ multiplex PCR; TCRdb keeps in-frame clones, though not all of them. The repertoire holds under 85,000 clones, approximately 90% seen once, with around 0.56% in the top ten. The sequences come from CD4+ or CD8+ T cells sorted from blood, collected in a trial of the OX40 agonist ivuxolimab. The chain is built from TRBV14 and TRBJ1-1; 7 nucleotides align to TRBD1. The origin of this receptor is an adult with an advanced solid tumor such as melanoma, head and neck, liver or kidney cancer. The CDR3 reads CASSQKTGLGTEAFF. The CDR3 DNA reads TGTGCCAGCAGCCAGAAGACAGGGTTGGGCACTGAAGCTTTCTTT. The full variable domain, completed using reference TRBV14 and TRBJ1-1, is EAGVTQFPSHSVIEKGQTVTLRCDPISGHDNLYWYRRVMGKEIKFLLHFVKESKQDESGMPNNRFLAERTGGTYSTLKVQPAELEDSGVYFCASSQKTGLGTEAFFGQGTRLTVV.